This TCR beta chain was captured by sequencing in a study of T cells in localized non-small cell lung cancer. On this clone: Its antigen is unidentified.

This table comes from immunoSEQ multiplex PCR, and its TCRdb copy is limited to in-frame clones, with some not included. The data hold some 25,000 clones, with about 91% observed a single time. Looked up from germline, CDR1 is MNHEY and CDR2 is SMNVEV (reference sequence). V gave up 6 bases and J gave up 7 bases, with 24 bases separating them. The CDR3 sequence is 16 residues long. Findings and caveats of the study: When the top 100 tumor clones were examined, a median about 60 of them also appeared in the adjacent lung, which was paired and uninvolved. Peak T cell clonality was found in uninvolved adjacent lung, exceeding tumor. Because researchers sequenced only one region of the tumor, heterogeneity is still possible.

The rearrangement joins TRBV27 to TRBJ1-2; D perhaps matches TRBD1 (6 bases). The receptor was isolated from a woman aged 35-75 years with stage III lung adenocarcinoma. This sample comprised peripheral blood mononuclear cells, obtained before any cancer treatment. The CDR3 DNA sequence: TGTGCCAGCAGGGGGTTGGGGCAGGGGCCCTCCCTTGGCTACACCTTC. This sequence encodes CASRGLGQGPSLGYTF.